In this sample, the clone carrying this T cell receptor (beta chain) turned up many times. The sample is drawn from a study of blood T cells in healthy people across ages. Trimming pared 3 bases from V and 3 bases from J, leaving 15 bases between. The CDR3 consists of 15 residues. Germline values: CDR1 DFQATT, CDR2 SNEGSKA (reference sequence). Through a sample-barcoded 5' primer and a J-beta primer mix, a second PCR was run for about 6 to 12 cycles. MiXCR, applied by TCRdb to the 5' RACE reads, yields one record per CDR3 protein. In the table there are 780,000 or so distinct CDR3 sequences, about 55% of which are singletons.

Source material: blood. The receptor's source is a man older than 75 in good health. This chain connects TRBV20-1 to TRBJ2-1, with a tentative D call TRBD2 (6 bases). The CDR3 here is CSARGIRDFYNEQFF. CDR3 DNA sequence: TGCAGTGCTAGGGGGATAAGGGACTTCTACAATGAGCAGTTCTTC.